This TCR beta chain stems from a study of blood T cells in healthy people across ages. Next came a second PCR, run for about 6 to 11 cycles, which used a sample-barcoded 5' primer along with a J-beta primer mix. TCRdb called the 5' RACE reads again in MiXCR, with one record for every CDR3 protein. Among roughly 700,000 distinct CDR3 sequences, approximately 30% were seen once, and the ten largest hold approximately 15%. Caucasian individuals from Russia who were healthy and aged roughly 6 to 100 acted as donors. A remark on this clonotype: Its antigen is undetermined.

Overall study results and limits: Higher naive T cell percentage went strongly together with higher TCR beta diversity.

The sequenced sample was blood. The receptor was isolated from a woman over 75 in good health.

The CDR3 region is CASSSLASLAKNIQYF. CDR3 bases: TGTGCCAGCAGCTCGCTAGCGAGCTTAGCCAAAAACATTCAGTACTTC. The chain couples TRBV7-2 to TRBJ2-4; possible D gene TRBD2, 6 bases. Germline assignment: CDR1 SGHTA and CDR2 FQGNSA. This CDR3 contains 16 residues. The V end lost 4 bases, the J end lost 0 bases, and 13 bases lay between the germline ends.